This T cell receptor (beta chain) was observed in a study of T cell responses to AZD1222 COVID-19 vaccine. Study-wide findings and caveats: Among spike-specific TCRs, nearly half reportedly target unmutated variant regions. Sampling that yielded the repertoires occurred only after the peak T cell response.

Assay: immunoSEQ multiplex PCR; the TCRdb copy retains only in-frame clones and omits some. The table has roughly 130,000 clones, about 90% seen once. Worth noting for this clone: No antigen is known for it.

The CDR3 extends over 13 amino acids. Germline CDR1 reads SGDLS; CDR2 reads YYNGEE. The rearrangement uses TRBV9 and TRBJ2-1; D is unclear. This sequence was found in an adult in good health. This material consisted of peripheral blood, taken on day 0 of MenACWY control vaccination. CDR3 DNA: TGTACCTCCATGGCTGGCGCCTACAATGAGCAGTTCTTC. Translated: CTSMAGAYNEQFF.